A single T cell receptor beta chain is shown here with its context. Germline V gives CDR1 SGHRS, CDR2 YFSETQ. The ends lost 1 base at V and 13 bases at J; junction bases unmatched: 10. This CDR3 region has 15 residues. This record belongs to a study of blood T cell repertoires in COVID-19. Study in general: Researchers got acute and convalescent COVID-19 samples from the United States, Italy and Spain. T cells, B-cell-depleted T cells, or PBMCs provided the cDNA or gDNA that served as material.

Original data processing: How many nucleated cells were present was estimated from reference gene primer amplification. Only in-frame clones appear in the TCRdb table, and some are missing; sequencing was by immunoSEQ multiplex PCR. V and J calls and clone size follow that table, whereas D and trimming were derived from the DNA. The table lists about 26,000 clones, 92% of them singletons. Material: peripheral blood. The receptor's source is a human donor in a cohort sampled during active COVID-19. The chain joins TRBV5-1 to TRBJ1-4; 10 positions match TRBD1. In nucleotides, the CDR3 is TGCGCCAGCAGCTTGCTCGGGACAGGGGCCGGAGGACTGTTTTTT. This translates into CASSLLGTGAGGLFF.